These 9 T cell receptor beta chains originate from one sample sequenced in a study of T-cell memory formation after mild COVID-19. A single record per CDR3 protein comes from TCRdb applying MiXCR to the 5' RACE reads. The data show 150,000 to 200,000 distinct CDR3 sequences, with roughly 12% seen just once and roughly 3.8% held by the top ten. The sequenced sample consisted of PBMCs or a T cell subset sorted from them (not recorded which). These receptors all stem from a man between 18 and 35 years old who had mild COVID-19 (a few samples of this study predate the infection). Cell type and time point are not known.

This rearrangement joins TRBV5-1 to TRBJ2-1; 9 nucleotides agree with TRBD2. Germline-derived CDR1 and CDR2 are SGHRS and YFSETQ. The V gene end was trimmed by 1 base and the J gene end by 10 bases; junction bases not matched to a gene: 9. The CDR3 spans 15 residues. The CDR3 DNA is TGCGCCAGCAGCTTGCAAGGGACTAGCTTCTTAGAGCAGTTCTTC. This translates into CASSLQGTSFLEQFF. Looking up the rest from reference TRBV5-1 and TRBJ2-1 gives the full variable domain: KAGVTQTPRYLIKTRGQQVTLSCSPISGHRSVSWYQQTPGQGLQFLFEYFSETQRNKGNFPGRFSGRQFSNSRSEMNVSTLELGDSALYLCASSLQGTSFLEQFFGPGTRLTVL.

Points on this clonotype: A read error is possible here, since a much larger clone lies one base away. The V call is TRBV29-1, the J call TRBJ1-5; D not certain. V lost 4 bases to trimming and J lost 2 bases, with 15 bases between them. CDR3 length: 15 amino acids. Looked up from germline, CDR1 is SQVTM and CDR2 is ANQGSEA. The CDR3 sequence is CSVGDGLIGNQPQHF. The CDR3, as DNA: TGCAGCGTTGGTGATGGGTTGATCGGCAATCAGCCCCAGCATTTT.

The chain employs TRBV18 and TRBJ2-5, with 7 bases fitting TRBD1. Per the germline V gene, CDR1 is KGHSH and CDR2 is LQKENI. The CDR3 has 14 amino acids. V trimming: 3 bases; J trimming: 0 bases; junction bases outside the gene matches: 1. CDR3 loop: CASSPGTDQETQYF. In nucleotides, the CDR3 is TGTGCCAGCTCACCTGGGACAGACCAAGAGACCCAGTACTTC.

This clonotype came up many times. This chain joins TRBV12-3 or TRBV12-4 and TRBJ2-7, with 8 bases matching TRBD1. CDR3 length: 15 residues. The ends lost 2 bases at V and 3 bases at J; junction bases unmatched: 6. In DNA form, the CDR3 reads TGTGCCAGCAGTTTACTCCCAGGGGGCGGCTACGAGCAGTACGTC. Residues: CASSLLPGGGYEQYV.

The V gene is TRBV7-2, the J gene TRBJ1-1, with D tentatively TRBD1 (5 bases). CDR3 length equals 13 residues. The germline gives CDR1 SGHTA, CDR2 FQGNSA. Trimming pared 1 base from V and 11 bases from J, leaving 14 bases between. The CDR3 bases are TGTGCCAGCAGCTTAGGGACAAATCGGGAGGCTTTCTTT. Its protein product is CASSLGTNREAFF.

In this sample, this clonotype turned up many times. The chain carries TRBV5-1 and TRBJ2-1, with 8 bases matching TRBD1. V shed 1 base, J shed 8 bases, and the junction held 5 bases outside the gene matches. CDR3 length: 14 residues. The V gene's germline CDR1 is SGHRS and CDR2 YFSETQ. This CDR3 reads CASSLSTGVDEQFF. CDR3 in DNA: TGCGCCAGCAGCTTGTCGACAGGGGTTGATGAGCAGTTCTTC.

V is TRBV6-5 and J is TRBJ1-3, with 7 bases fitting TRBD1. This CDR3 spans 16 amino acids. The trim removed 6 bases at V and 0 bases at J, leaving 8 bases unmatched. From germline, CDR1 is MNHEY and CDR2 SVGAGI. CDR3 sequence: CASRLTWDSSGNTIYF. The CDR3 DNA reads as TGTGCCAGCAGGCTTACTTGGGACAGCTCTGGAAACACCATATATTTT.

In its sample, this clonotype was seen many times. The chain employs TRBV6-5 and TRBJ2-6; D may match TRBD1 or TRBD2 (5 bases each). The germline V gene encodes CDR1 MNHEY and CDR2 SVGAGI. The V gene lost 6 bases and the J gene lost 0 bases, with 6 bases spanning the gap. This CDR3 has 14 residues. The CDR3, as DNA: TGTGCCAGCAGCGGGGCCTCTGGGGCCAACGTCCTGACTTTC. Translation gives CASSGASGANVLTF.

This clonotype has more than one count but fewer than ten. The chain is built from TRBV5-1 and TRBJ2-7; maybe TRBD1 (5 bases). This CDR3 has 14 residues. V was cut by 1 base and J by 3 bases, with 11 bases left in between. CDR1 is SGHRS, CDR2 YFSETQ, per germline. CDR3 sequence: CASSLTQGYYEQYF. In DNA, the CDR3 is TGCGCCAGCAGCTTGACTCAGGGCTACTACGAGCAGTACTTC.